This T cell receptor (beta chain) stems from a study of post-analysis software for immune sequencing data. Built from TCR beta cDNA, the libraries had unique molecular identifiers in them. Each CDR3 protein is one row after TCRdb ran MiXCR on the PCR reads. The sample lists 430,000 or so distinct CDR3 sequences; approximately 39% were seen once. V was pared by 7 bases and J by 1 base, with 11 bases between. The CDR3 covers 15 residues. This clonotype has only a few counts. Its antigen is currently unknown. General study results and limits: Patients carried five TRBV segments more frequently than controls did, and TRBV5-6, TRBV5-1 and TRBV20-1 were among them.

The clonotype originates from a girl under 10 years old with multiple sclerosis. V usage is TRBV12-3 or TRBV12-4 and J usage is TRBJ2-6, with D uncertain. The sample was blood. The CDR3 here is CASTATESGANVLTF. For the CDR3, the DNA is TGTGCCAGCACCGCTACAGAGTCTGGGGCCAACGTCCTGACTTTC.